The 26 T cell receptor beta chains reported below all come from one sample, sequenced in a study of post-analysis software for immune sequencing data. General observations from the study: In patients, TRBV5-6, TRBV5-1 and TRBV20-1 belonged to five TRBV segments found more frequently than in controls.

Unique molecular identifiers were built into the TCR beta cDNA libraries. TCRdb reprocessed the PCR reads via MiXCR and lists one record per CDR3 protein. Of almost 700,000 distinct CDR3 sequences in the sample, 59% are singletons; the top ten hold about 11%. No antigens are known for them. Sequenced input: blood. These TCRs come from a girl aged 2-10 years with multiple sclerosis.

The rearrangement uses TRBV18 and TRBJ2-1; a possible D gene is TRBD2 (5 bases). Germline V gives CDR1 KGHSH, CDR2 LQKENI. CDR3 size: 15 residues. V was pared by 2 bases and J by 9 bases, with 17 bases between. CDR3 DNA sequence: TGTGCCAGCTCACCAGTCTCAGAGGGATTTGGTGAGCAGTTCTTC. Its translation is CASSPVSEGFGEQFF.

In its sample, this clonotype was seen a few times. V is TRBV25-1 and J is TRBJ2-1, with D perhaps TRBD2 (5 bases). From germline, CDR1 is MGHDK and CDR2 SYGVNS. Trimming shortened V by 8 bases and J by 3 bases, and 8 bases separated the two germline ends. The CDR3 is 12 amino acids. The chain's CDR3 is CASFGIYNEQFF. The CDR3 DNA follows: TGTGCCAGCTTCGGGATCTACAATGAGCAGTTCTTC.

The chain recombines TRBV4-2 with TRBJ2-4, with TRBD2 matching over 13 bases. The better agreement between TRBJ2-5 and the DNA end casts doubt on the J call. The CDR3 totals 17 residues. In germline, CDR1 is LGHNA, CDR2 YNFKEQ. The CDR3 sequence is CASSHPPTSGGLKTQYF. Here the CDR3 DNA reads TGTGCCAGCAGCCACCCCCCGACTAGCGGGGGGCTAAAGACCCAGTACTTC.

The chain uses TRBV27 and TRBJ2-3; maybe TRBD2 (6 bases). The V end was cut by 5 bases, the J end by 4 bases, with 19 bases between. The CDR3 has 16 residues. The germline V gene encodes CDR1 MNHEY and CDR2 SMNVEV (reference sequence). As DNA, the CDR3 is TGTGCCAGCAGTCCCTCAACGCGGAGGGCCGCAGATACGCAGTATTTT. Encoded protein: CASSPSTRRAADTQYF.

This sequence joins TRBV7-9 and TRBJ2-1; 7 nucleotides align to TRBD1. J was trimmed by 9 bases and V by 4 bases; bases with no gene match: 3. CDR3 length: 12 amino acids. Looked up from germline, CDR1 is SEHNR and CDR2 is FQNEAQ (reference sequence). The CDR3, as DNA: TGTGCCAGCAGCTCTACAGGGGCTGAGCAGTTCTTC. Its translation: CASSSTGAEQFF.

The CDR3 spells CASSLETPSQETQYF. The CDR3 nucleotides read TGTGCCAGCAGCTTAGAGACCCCATCACAAGAGACCCAGTACTTC. V usage is TRBV7-6 and J usage is TRBJ2-5; D is unclear. Germline assignment: CDR1 SGHVS and CDR2 FNYEAQ. Between the trimmed V and J ends, which lost 1 base and 2 bases, there was a span of 11 bases. CDR3 length equals 15 residues.

This clonotype came up a few times. The chain carries TRBV20-1 and TRBJ2-5, with D possibly TRBD1 on 5 matching bases. V lost 2 bases to trimming and J lost 4 bases, with 11 bases between them. This CDR3 is 13 amino acids long. Germline CDR1 DFQATT, CDR2 SNEGSKA (reference sequence). The CDR3 DNA follows: TGCAGTGCTAGAAGACAGTTGGGAGAGACCCAGTACTTC. It encodes CSARRQLGETQYF.

J is TRBJ1-5 and V is TRBV9, with D unresolved. Germline V gene data show CDR1 as SGDLS and CDR2 as YYNGEE. V lost 0 bases and J 3 bases, leaving 10 bases between the germline ends. The CDR3 has 15 amino acids. CDR3 protein: CASSVDSHANQPQHF. The CDR3 DNA reads TGTGCCAGCAGCGTAGACAGCCACGCCAATCAGCCCCAGCATTTT.

In DNA form, the CDR3 reads TGCGCCAGCAGCCCGGACAGGGGGTTTGGAGATACGCAGTATTTT. Translated: CASSPDRGFGDTQYF. This chain links TRBV5-1 with TRBJ2-3; 10 positions agree with TRBD1. V gave up 4 bases and J gave up 5 bases; unmatched junction bases: 7. CDR3 size: 15 residues. CDR1 is SGHRS and CDR2 is YFSETQ in the germline V gene.

There are a few counts of this clonotype. The rearrangement uses TRBV20-1 and TRBJ2-5; D tentatively fits TRBD1 or TRBD2 (8 bases each). CDR3 length equals 15 residues. In germline, CDR1 is DFQATT, CDR2 SNEGSKA (reference sequence). V lost 3 bases to trimming and J lost 5 bases, with 19 bases between them. CDR3 region: CSARTGAGGLETQYF. CDR3 sequence (DNA): TGCAGTGCTAGGACAGGGGCGGGGGGTCTGGAGACCCAGTACTTC.

This clonotype was recorded only once. This rearrangement joins TRBV20-1 to TRBJ1-5, with 7 bases that match TRBD1. The CDR3 runs to 15 residues. Trimming removed 4 bases from V and 3 bases from J; junction bases left unmatched: 9. Germline V gene sequence: CDR1 DFQATT, CDR2 SNEGSKA (reference sequence). As DNA, the CDR3 is TGCAGTGCTATCAAACCGGGACAGCACAATCAGCCCCAGCATTTT. Its protein is CSAIKPGQHNQPQHF.

The chain carries TRBV7-2 and TRBJ2-1; 8 nucleotides agree with TRBD2. The germline gives CDR1 SGHTA, CDR2 FQGNSA. CDR3 length: 15 amino acids. V trimming: 6 bases; J trimming: 7 bases; junction bases outside the gene matches: 11. CDR3 in amino acids: CASRRPGLEGNEQFF. DNA of the CDR3: TGTGCCAGCAGAAGACCGGGACTAGAAGGTAATGAGCAGTTCTTC.

A few counts support this clonotype. The junction and the germline gene differ at one end; a read error may be behind it. J is TRBJ2-5 and V is TRBV10-3; 7 nucleotides agree with TRBD2. The CDR3 covers 17 residues. Germline V gene sequence: CDR1 ENHRY, CDR2 SYGVKD. DNA of the CDR3: TGTGCCATCAGTGAACCGGAACTCGGGACTACCCAAGAGGCCCAGTACTTC. Amino acid sequence: CAISEPELGTTQEAQYF.

This clonotype was seen more than once but under ten times. The V gene is TRBV18, the J gene TRBJ1-1; no definite D call. The CDR3 loop spans 15 amino acids. CDR1 KGHSH and CDR2 LQKENI come from the germline V gene. Between the trimmed V and J ends, which lost 6 bases and 1 base, there was a span of 15 bases. CDR3 nucleotide sequence: TGTGCCAGCTCTCCTATTTCCACCGGGAACACTGAAGCTTTCTTT. This codes for CASSPISTGNTEAFF.

The chain joins TRBV7-2 to TRBJ1-2; 7 positions match TRBD1. The germline gives CDR1 SGHTA, CDR2 FQGNSA. This CDR3 is 15 amino acids long. J lost 3 bases, V lost 4 bases, and 8 bases had no gene match. CDR3 sequence reads: CASSSYRTGDYGYTF. In DNA, the CDR3 is TGTGCCAGCAGCTCGTACCGGACAGGAGACTATGGCTACACCTTC.

This clonotype turned up a few times. CDR3 loop: CSARGLENTGELFF. CDR3 DNA sequence: TGCAGTGCTAGGGGTCTAGAGAACACCGGGGAGCTGTTTTTT. The rearrangement links TRBV20-1 to TRBJ2-2; no clear D. V lost 3 bases and J lost 1, with 9 bases in between. CDR3 length equals 14 residues. The germline CDR1 and CDR2 sequences are DFQATT and SNEGSKA (reference sequence).

The chain has TRBV29-1 and TRBJ2-5; 7 bases are a match to TRBD1. Trimming at V came to 7 bases and at J to 3 bases, leaving 2 bases not matched to a gene. This CDR3 has 11 residues. Germline V CDR1 and CDR2: SQVTM, ANQGSEA. The CDR3 protein is CSAGTEETQYF. DNA of the CDR3: TGCAGCGCTGGGACAGAAGAGACCCAGTACTTC.

This clonotype was seen a few times. The V call is TRBV29-1, the J call TRBJ2-3; D might be TRBD2 (5 bases). This CDR3 region has 13 residues. Germline lookup yields CDR1 SQVTM and CDR2 ANQGSEA. Trimming pared 2 bases from V and 1 base from J, leaving 7 bases between. CDR3 protein: CSVEMRGTDTQYF. The DNA of the CDR3 is TGCAGCGTTGAAATGCGGGGCACAGATACGCAGTATTTT.

This clonotype turned up a few times. V is TRBV7-9 and J is TRBJ2-1; 7 bases map to TRBD2. The V segment lost 1 base and the J segment 6 bases; nucleotides outside the gene matches: 12. This CDR3 has 17 amino acids. Germline V CDR1 and CDR2: SEHNR, FQNEAQ (reference sequence). The CDR3 DNA sequence: TGTGCCAGCAGCTTAGAAATTCAGGCTAGCGGAGGCAATGAGCAGTTCTTC. The encoded protein is CASSLEIQASGGNEQFF. The complete variable domain, with remaining parts taken from reference TRBV7-9 and TRBJ2-1, reads DTGVSQNPRHKITKRGQNVTFRCDPISEHNRLYWYRQTLGQGPEFLTYFQNEAQLEKSRLLSDRFSAERPKGSFSTLEIQRTEQGDSAMYLCASSLEIQASGGNEQFFGPGTRLTVL.

This clonotype showed up just a few times. V and J are TRBV20-1 and TRBJ2-4, with D perhaps TRBD2 (7 bases). Trimming removed 4 bases from V and 4 bases from J, with 14 bases in between. From germline, CDR1 is DFQATT and CDR2 SNEGSKA (reference sequence). This CDR3 region has 14 residues. The CDR3 coding sequence is TGCAGTGCTACCCACGGGGGGCCTAAAAACATTCAGTACTTC. Amino acids: CSATHGGPKNIQYF.

The table lists this clonotype with a count of one. The V gene is TRBV5-1, the J gene TRBJ1-4, with D possibly being TRBD1 (6 bases). Trimming cost V 4 bases and J 0 bases, with 7 bases left between them. Germline CDR1 SGHRS, CDR2 YFSETQ. This CDR3 is 14 amino acids long. For the CDR3, the DNA is TGCGCCAGCAGCGGGGACACAACTAATGAAAAACTGTTTTTT. Amino acid sequence: CASSGDTTNEKLFF.

V is TRBV5-1 and J is TRBJ2-5; D remains ambiguous. V gave up 3 bases and J gave up 11 bases, with 20 bases separating them. The CDR3 has 14 residues. CDR1 and CDR2 from the germline V gene are SGHRS and YFSETQ. This CDR3 reads CASSWKGLNNEQYF. As DNA, the CDR3 is TGCGCCAGCAGCTGGAAGGGTTTAAACAATGAGCAGTACTTC.

This clonotype was picked up one time. The chain combines TRBV6-2 or TRBV6-3 with TRBJ2-1; D possibly corresponds to TRBD1 (6 bases). CDR3 length: 16 residues. The V end was cut by 7 bases, the J end by 0 bases, with 16 bases between. The V gene's germline CDR1 is MNHEY and CDR2 SVGEGT. CDR3 DNA: TGTGCCAGCAACCATCAGACAGGTAGCTCCTACAATGAGCAGTTCTTC. Protein: CASNHQTGSSYNEQFF.

The rearrangement joins TRBV29-1 to TRBJ1-2, with D possibly matching TRBD1 (6 bases). Germline lookup yields CDR1 SQVTM and CDR2 ANQGSEA. Trimming cost V 2 bases and J 5 bases, with 9 bases left between them. There are 12 residues in the CDR3. CDR3 coding DNA: TGCAGCGTTGAACAGCAGGGGTATGGCTACACCTTC. It specifies CSVEQQGYGYTF.

The chain is built from TRBV11-2 and TRBJ1-6; D possibly corresponds to TRBD1 (6 bases). Germline V gene data show CDR1 as SGHAT and CDR2 as FQNNGV. V gave up 2 bases and J gave up 7 bases, with 12 bases separating them. The CDR3 runs 15 residues. The CDR3 here is CASSLKAGVNSPLHF. CDR3 in DNA: TGTGCCAGCAGCTTAAAGGCAGGGGTGAATTCACCCCTCCACTTT.

This chain uses TRBV5-5 with TRBJ2-4; D possibly uses TRBD1 or TRBD2 (5 bases each). The end of the DNA fits TRBJ2-7 better, so the J call may be wrong. Looked up from germline, CDR1 is SGHKS and CDR2 is YYEKEE (reference sequence). There are 14 residues in the CDR3. The CDR3 nucleotides read TGTGCCAGCAGCCTGGGGGTAGCGACCTACGAGCAGTACTTC. Protein: CASSLGVATYEQYF.